The 10 T cell receptor beta chains reported below all come from one sample, sequenced in a study of T cell responses to AZD1222 COVID-19 vaccine. Libraries were prepared by immunoSEQ multiplex PCR; TCRdb keeps only in-frame clonotypes and omits some of them. The repertoire holds about 100,000 clones, 80% to 90% seen once, with around 3.2% in the top ten. The sequencing used peripheral blood, collected on day 0 of AZD1222 vaccination. The receptors originated from an adult in good health.

V usage is TRBV6-5 and J usage is TRBJ2-3; D tentatively reads TRBD1 or TRBD2 (6 bases each). V dropped 7 bases and J dropped 4 bases, with 18 bases sitting between them. The CDR3 has 15 amino acids. The germline CDR1 and CDR2 sequences are MNHEY and SVGAGI. The CDR3 sequence is CASKESRGGADTQYF. The CDR3 DNA sequence: TGTGCCAGCAAGGAGAGCAGGGGAGGTGCAGATACGCAGTATTTT.

The rearrangement uses TRBV6-5 and TRBJ1-2; D perhaps matches TRBD1 (5 bases). CDR1 is MNHEY and CDR2 is SVGAGI in the germline V gene. Trimming shortened V by 0 bases and J by 4 bases, and 9 bases separated the two germline ends. The CDR3 has 14 amino acids. The CDR3 bases are TGTGCCAGCAGTTACTCGTCAGGGCCCTATGGCTACACCTTC. It yields the protein CASSYSSGPYGYTF.

In the case of this clone: One junction end does not reproduce the germline sequence, and a read error may be involved. The chain carries TRBV2 and TRBJ1-5; TRBD1 might be the D (6 bases). The germline V gene encodes CDR1 SNHLY and CDR2 FYNNEI. This CDR3 has 15 residues. The CDR3 protein is CASREGGSSNQPQHF. CDR3 bases: TGTGCCAGCAGGGAAGGGGGATCGAGCAATCAGCCCCAGCATTTT.

V and J are TRBV5-5 and TRBJ2-7, with 12 bases fitting TRBD2. Germline-derived CDR1 and CDR2 are SGHKS and YYEKEE (reference sequence). J gave up 1 base and V 5 bases, and 4 bases lay outside the gene matches. This CDR3 contains 15 residues. The CDR3 DNA sequence: TGTGCCAGCAGACGGACTAGCGGGGATTCCTACGAGCAGTACTTC. It is translated as CASRRTSGDSYEQYF.

V gene TRBV28 combines with J gene TRBJ2-3; D gene uncertain. This CDR3 contains 12 residues. V lost 6 bases, J lost 4 bases, and 8 bases lay in between. CDR1 is MDHEN, CDR2 SYDVKM, per germline. CDR3 nucleotides: TGTGCCAGCAGCGTAAGGGCAGATACGCAGTATTTT. It specifies CASSVRADTQYF.

V and J are TRBV4-3 and TRBJ1-5; 7 bases fit TRBD1. The J segment lost 4 bases and the V segment lost 1 base, leaving 13 bases of the junction unmatched. This CDR3 has 18 amino acids. The V gene's germline CDR1 is LGHNA and CDR2 YSLEER. The CDR3 sequence is CASSQVGQLFSLNQPQHF. The CDR3 region has the DNA TGCGCCAGCAGCCAAGTGGGACAGCTCTTCTCTCTTAATCAGCCCCAGCATTTT.

This sequence joins TRBV4-2 and TRBJ2-1; no firm D call. In germline, CDR1 is LGHNA, CDR2 YNFKEQ. Trimming took 6 bases from V and 10 from J, leaving 10 bases between them. The CDR3 extends over 11 amino acids. The CDR3 spells CASSTTLEQFF. The CDR3 DNA sequence: TGTGCCAGCAGTACCACTCTCGAGCAGTTCTTC.

The V call is TRBV5-1, the J call TRBJ1-1, with 8 bases fitting TRBD1. The CDR3 has 14 amino acids. Germline values: CDR1 SGHRS, CDR2 YFSETQ. V shed 4 bases, J shed 5 bases, and the junction held 7 bases outside the gene matches. CDR3 sequence reads: CASSTLQGGTEAFF. CDR3 bases: TGCGCCAGCAGCACTTTACAGGGGGGTACTGAAGCTTTCTTT.

This clone was recorded once. This rearrangement joins TRBV7-6 to TRBJ1-4; no firm D call. V was pared by 1 base and J by 3 bases, with 15 bases between. Per the germline V gene, CDR1 is SGHVS and CDR2 is FNYEAQ. The CDR3 length is 17 residues. CDR3 residues: CASSLVGGALPNEKLFF. The CDR3 nucleotides are TGTGCCAGCAGCTTAGTAGGCGGTGCCCTACCTAATGAAAAACTGTTTTTT. The full variable domain, its missing parts supplied by reference TRBV7-6 and TRBJ1-4, is GAGVSQSPRYKVTKRGQDVALRCDPISGHVSLYWYRQALGQGPEFLTYFNYEAQQDKSGLPNDRFSAERPEGSISTLTIQRTEQRDSAMYRCASSLVGGALPNEKLFFGSGTQLSVL.

J is TRBJ1-1 and V is TRBV14; D is perhaps TRBD1 (6 bases). CDR1 is SGHDN, CDR2 FVKESK, per germline. V lost 4 bases, J lost 4 bases, and 13 bases lay in between. This CDR3 spans 14 amino acids. The CDR3 nucleotides read TGTGCCAGCAGCCTGATACAGGGAGGCACTGAAGCTTTCTTT. This translates into CASSLIQGGTEAFF.